This T cell receptor beta chain was found in a study of blood T cell repertoires in COVID-19. As for the study in general: There were acute and convalescent COVID-19 samples, and they came from the United States, Italy and Spain. Sources were T cells, B-cell-depleted T cells, or PBMCs; the material itself was cDNA or gDNA.

This clone occurred a few times. The CDR3 extends over 14 amino acids. Germline V gene sequence: CDR1 SGHTA, CDR2 FQGNSA. J gave up 7 bases and V 5 bases, and 5 bases lay outside the gene matches. Per the original data handling: Quantification of nucleated cells was approximated via reference gene primer amplification. TCRdb's table, derived via immunoSEQ multiplex PCR, lists solely in-frame clones and lacks some. The V and J calls and clone size were taken over from that table, and D and trimming were inferred from the DNA. The sample records more than 55,000 clones, almost 80% being singletons. The rearrangement links TRBV7-2 to TRBJ1-6, with 7 bases fitting TRBD1. This sequence originates from a man between 60 and 75 years old with acute or convalescent COVID-19. Source material: peripheral blood. The chain's CDR3 is CASSEQGTNSPLHF. In DNA, the CDR3 is TGTGCCAGCAGCGAACAGGGGACGAATTCACCCCTCCACTTT.